These T cell receptor beta chains were read from a single sample in a study of PD-L1 blockade in urothelial cancer. The protocol was immunoSEQ multiplex PCR, while the TCRdb copy is restricted to in-frame clones and leaves out a portion. The sample lists about 90,000 clones; 90% to 95% were seen once. Material: PBMCs, obtained around atezolizumab (anti-PD-L1) treatment. The source is a man between 60 and 70 years old with urothelial cancer. The CDR3 runs from the conserved cysteine through the conserved F or W. The D gene is left open where the match is weak. Clone size is not always given. Where it is, it says once, few, many or a class for expanded clones.

j_call d_call cdr3_length clone_size v_call cdr3_aa cdr3_nt
TRBJ2-7 TRBD1 13 . TRBV7-6 CASSPGQGVRQYF TGTGCCAGCAGCCCAGGACAGGGGGTTCGGCAGTACTTC
TRBJ2-2 . 16 once TRBV9 CASSASGKGNTGELFF TGTGCCAGCAGCGCTTCAGGGAAGGGGAACACCGGGGAGCTGTTTTTT
TRBJ1-1 TRBD1 13 . TRBV6-1 CASREVRGLEAFF TGTGCCAGCAGAGAGGTCAGGGGGCTTGAAGCTTTCTTT
TRBJ2-3 . 14 . TRBV5-1 CASSLGELANTQYF TGCGCCAGCAGCTTGGGGGAGCTAGCTAATACGCAGTATTTT
TRBJ1-1 . 12 . TRBV10-3 CAISESGPEAFF TGTGCCATCAGTGAGAGCGGGCCTGAAGCTTTCTTT
TRBJ2-1 TRBD1 15 . TRBV28 CASRKTGGTLNEQFF TGTGCCAGCAGGAAAACAGGGGGTACTCTCAATGAGCAGTTCTTC
TRBJ1-5 TRBD1 17 . TRBV6-1 CASSEVAGGFSNQPQHF TGTGCCAGCAGTGAAGTAGCAGGGGGCTTTAGCAATCAGCCCCAGCATTTT
TRBJ1-5 TRBD1 13 . TRBV2 CATGTDSNQPQHF TGTGCCACTGGGACAGATAGCAATCAGCCCCAGCATTTT
TRBJ1-2 TRBD1 15 . TRBV9 CASSVGPGQGASYTF TGTGCCAGCAGCGTAGGTCCAGGACAGGGGGCGAGCTACACCTTC
TRBJ2-5 TRBD2 16 . TRBV2 CASRPYSGGKQETQYF TGTGCCAGCAGACCTTATAGCGGGGGGAAACAAGAGACCCAGTACTTC
TRBJ2-1 TRBD2 14 . TRBV7-2 CASSLGLERYEQFF TGTGCCAGCAGCTTGGGACTAGAGAGGTATGAGCAGTTCTTC
TRBJ2-7 . 10 . TRBV2 CASMRTEQYF TGTGCCAGCATGCGAACCGAGCAGTACTTC
TRBJ2-3 TRBD2 18 . TRBV7-2 CASSLLGTSGTRTDTQYF TGTGCCAGCAGCCTACTAGGGACTAGCGGGACTCGGACAGATACGCAGTATTTT
TRBJ2-4 . 14 . TRBV2 CASSVYRDTSPQYF TGTGCCAGCAGTGTCTACCGGGATACTTCCCCTCAGTACTTC
TRBJ1-2 . 13 . TRBV6-1 CASRPDSFYGYTF TGTGCCAGCAGGCCGGACAGTTTCTATGGCTACACCTTC